The source of this TCR beta chain is a study of cytomegalovirus exposure and HLA in healthy donors. A word on this clone: Its target is not known.

The CDR3 has 15 residues. The junction had 7 bases not matched to a gene; V was cut back by 2 bases and J by 5 bases. Germline-derived CDR1 and CDR2 are SGHNT and YYREEE (reference sequence). Unrecorded immune exposure was likely among donors, who were nominally healthy when sampled. Both 60 Vbeta primers and 13 Jbeta primers went into the PCR. Assay used: immunoSEQ multiplex PCR; TCRdb lists only in-frame clones, some missing. The sample consists of around 110,000 clones, approximately 80% of them appearing once. Study findings and constraints: Near-uniform donor sequencing depth was presumed by presence/absence analyses.

The TCR sequence derives from a man aged 30 to 45 in good health and CMV-seropositive. Sequenced material: PBMCs. V usage is TRBV5-4 and J usage is TRBJ2-5; the match to TRBD2 covers 9 bases. The CDR3 bases are TGTGCCAGCAGCTTTAGCGGGGGATGGGGGGAGACCCAGTACTTC. It codes for CASSFSGGWGETQYF.